This passage covers 16 T cell receptor beta chains from one sample sequenced in a study of identical twins. Using its own MiXCR run on the 5' RACE reads, TCRdb lists one record per CDR3 protein. The sample has under 250,000 distinct CDR3 sequences, roughly 12% seen once. A further study also used this sample, focusing on yellow fever vaccine responses in identical twins.

The material sequenced was memory (CD45RO+) T cells sorted from blood. The receptors derive from a woman aged 18 to 35 in good health.

The chain uses TRBV9 and TRBJ1-1, with D unresolved. Germline V lookup: CDR1 SGDLS, CDR2 YYNGEE. The CDR3 consists of 13 residues. Deletions cut 0 bases from V and 2 bases from J, with 5 bases between. The CDR3 is CASSVVKNTEAFF. The DNA for the CDR3 is TGTGCCAGCAGCGTAGTAAAAAACACTGAAGCTTTCTTT.

This clonotype came up many times. CDR3 loop: CASSQDTAHTGELFF. The CDR3 nucleotides read TGTGCCAGCAGCCAAGATACTGCACACACCGGGGAGCTGTTTTTT. J is TRBJ2-2 and V is TRBV4-2; the D is unclear. This CDR3 region has 15 residues. Germline V gene sequence: CDR1 LGHNA, CDR2 YNFKEQ. V was pared by 0 bases and J by 3 bases, with 8 bases between.

This clonotype was detected ten times or more. The V and J genes are TRBV24-1 and TRBJ2-5; 9 nucleotides match TRBD2. Per germline, CDR1 KGHDR and CDR2 SFDVKD. The CDR3 runs 16 residues. V gave up 3 bases and J gave up 1 base; unmatched junction bases: 5. The CDR3 DNA sequence: TGTGCCACCAGTGATACGACTAGCGGTTCCCAAGAGACCCAGTACTTC. It is translated as CATSDTTSGSQETQYF.

This clonotype was counted a few times. CDR3 region: CASSPRDRGRSDTQYF. In nucleotides, the CDR3 is TGTGCCAGCTCACCACGTGACAGGGGGCGCTCAGATACGCAGTATTTT. This sequence joins TRBV18 and TRBJ2-3, with 10 bases fitting TRBD1. Trimming cost V 1 base and J 4 bases; bases outside gene matches: 5. The CDR3 runs to 16 residues. CDR1 is KGHSH and CDR2 is LQKENI in the germline V gene.

In this sample, this clonotype turned up once. No conserved phenylalanine or tryptophan ends this CDR3, so it is likely a read error. The V gene is TRBV6-2 or TRBV6-3, the J gene TRBJ2-7; 7 bases align to TRBD2. Germline CDR1 MNHEY, CDR2 SVGEGT. The trim removed 2 bases at V and 0 bases at J, leaving 4 bases unmatched. The CDR3 sequence is 15 residues long. The CDR3 DNA reads as TGTGCCAGCAGTTACCGGCGGGGGTCCTCCTACGAGCAGTACCTC. Amino acid sequence: CASSYRRGSSYEQYL.

The chain is built from TRBV20-1 and TRBJ2-2; D uncertain. The germline V gene has CDR1 DFQATT and CDR2 SNEGSKA (reference sequence). This CDR3 is 12 amino acids long. The V end was cut by 7 bases, the J end by 5 bases, with 11 bases between. The CDR3 loop is CSVRSGTGELFF. DNA of the CDR3: TGCAGTGTTCGCTCTGGAACCGGGGAGCTGTTTTTT.

This clonotype was seen a few times. This rearrangement joins TRBV6-1 to TRBJ2-2; possibly TRBD1 or TRBD2 for D (5 bases each). Germline V gene sequence: CDR1 MNHNS, CDR2 SASEGT. Trimming left V 5 bases short and J 0 bases short, with 10 bases between. The CDR3 consists of 15 residues. CDR3 nucleotides: TGTGCCAGCAGTCGGGGACCAGCGAACACCGGGGAGCTGTTTTTT. Protein: CASSRGPANTGELFF.

This clonotype has a handful of counts. J is TRBJ1-2 and V is TRBV11-2, with 9 bases aligning to TRBD1. The V segment lost 5 bases and the J segment 4 bases; nucleotides outside the gene matches: 8. CDR3 length: 15 amino acids. Germline-derived CDR1 and CDR2 are SGHAT and FQNNGV. CDR3 DNA sequence: TGTGCCAGCAGCCAGAGGACAGGGGAGGCCTATGGCTACACCTTC. Protein product: CASSQRTGEAYGYTF.

This clonotype was counted ten times or more. The chain carries TRBV3-1 and TRBJ2-1, with 10 nucleotides matching TRBD2. The CDR3 length is 16 residues. The germline gives CDR1 LGHDT, CDR2 YNNKEL (reference sequence). The trim removed 4 bases at V and 10 bases at J, leaving 13 bases unmatched. CDR3 in amino acids: CASSLFASGRVREQFF. Written as DNA, the CDR3 is TGTGCCAGCAGCCTCTTCGCTAGCGGGAGAGTTCGGGAGCAGTTCTTC.

This clonotype turned up a few times. The rearrangement links TRBV29-1 to TRBJ2-5, with D perhaps given as TRBD1 or TRBD2 (6 bases each). CDR1 and CDR2 from the germline V gene are SQVTM and ANQGSEA. With 2 bases removed from V and 5 bases from J, the gap between germline ends came to 9 bases. The CDR3 consists of 12 residues. The CDR3 region is CSVEQGRETQYF. CDR3 bases: TGCAGCGTTGAACAGGGGAGGGAGACCCAGTACTTC.

This clonotype was seen a few times. This chain joins TRBV28 and TRBJ2-1; 11 bases are shared with TRBD2. This CDR3 is built from 16 residues. The germline V gene has CDR1 MDHEN and CDR2 SYDVKM. V lost 5 bases, J lost 7 bases, and 10 bases stayed unmatched. The CDR3 here is CASSTNGLAGPNEQFF. Written as DNA, the CDR3 is TGTGCCAGCAGTACCAACGGACTAGCGGGCCCAAATGAGCAGTTCTTC.

This clonotype was counted ten times or more. The chain is built from TRBV7-6 and TRBJ1-2; D may be TRBD1 (6 bases). The CDR3 is made up of 13 amino acids. CDR1 and CDR2 (germline): SGHVS, FNYEAQ. V lost 3 bases and J 3 bases, leaving 8 bases between the germline ends. CDR3 region: CASSLDRYYGYTF. CDR3 nucleotides: TGTGCCAGCAGCTTGGACAGATACTATGGCTACACCTTC.

This chain connects TRBV30 to TRBJ2-3, with a possible D match to TRBD2 (5 bases). In germline, CDR1 is GTSNPN, CDR2 SVGIG (reference sequence). The CDR3 has 16 amino acids. V shed 0 bases and J shed 5 bases, with 18 bases lying between them. CDR3 bases: TGTGCCTGGAGTGTACTGGGATTTCAAGCGGTAGATACGCAGTATTTT. Its translation: CAWSVLGFQAVDTQYF.

This chain joins TRBV4-1 and TRBJ2-6, with D tentatively TRBD1 (6 bases). The CDR3 runs 15 residues. Trimming pared 3 bases from V and 3 bases from J, leaving 9 bases between. Germline assignment: CDR1 MGHRA and CDR2 YSYEKL. CDR3 in amino acids: CASSQGAGGANVLTF. CDR3 sequence (DNA): TGCGCCAGCAGCCAGGGGGCTGGTGGGGCCAACGTCCTGACTTTC.

This clonotype was found many times. The chain combines TRBV7-9 with TRBJ1-3, with a weak D call TRBD1 (5 bases). The CDR3 has 14 amino acids. Trimming pared 5 bases from V and 0 bases from J, leaving 8 bases between. Germline loops: CDR1 SEHNR, CDR2 FQNEAQ (reference sequence). The CDR3 region is CASSEGYSGNTIYF. In nucleotides, the CDR3 is TGTGCCAGCAGCGAGGGGTACTCTGGAAACACCATATATTTT.

This clonotype was detected only a few times. DNA of the CDR3: TGTGCCACCAGACTCGGACTGCGGTCCTACGAGCAGTACTTC. Translating gives CATRLGLRSYEQYF. This chain joins TRBV27 and TRBJ2-7; TRBD2 might be the D (5 bases). V lost 10 bases to trimming and J lost 1 base, with 17 bases between them. CDR1 is MNHEY, CDR2 SMNVEV, per germline (reference sequence). The CDR3 is 14 amino acids.